This TCR beta chain stems from a study of Ad26.COV2.S vaccination and SARS-CoV-2 variants. The overall study: In the study, Ad26.COV2.S was injected intramuscularly once, or twice 56 days apart.

Sequencing was performed with immunoSEQ multiplex PCR; in TCRdb, only in-frame clones are kept and a portion is missing. This table holds 330,000 or so clones, almost 90% found once. The treatment is: 19 received Ad26.COV2.S at low or high dose, single or two shots; a few received placebo; per-sample allocation not given. Sampling happened 63 days after the first vaccine or placebo injection. The CDR3 has 14 amino acids. Germline values: CDR1 MGHRA, CDR2 YSYEKL. Trimming stripped 0 bases from V and 7 bases from J, with 9 bases between. Sample: peripheral blood, taken in a trial of Ad26.COV2.S vaccine versus placebo. The receptor was derived from a person aged 18-65 years who received the Ad26.COV2.S COVID-19 vaccine or a placebo. The chain couples TRBV4-1 to TRBJ2-2; the D is unclear. CDR3 residues: CASSQEVVGGELFF. DNA of the CDR3: TGCGCCAGCAGCCAAGAAGTGGTGGGCGGGGAGCTGTTTTTT.